Listed here is a single T cell receptor (beta chain). Its antigen is as yet unknown. The data are from a study of beta chain features in type 1 diabetes. In germline, CDR1 is SGHTA, CDR2 FQGNSA. The CDR3 length is 13 residues. Losses at the gene ends were 5 bases for V and 6 bases for J; bases not matched to a gene: 5. Study-wide results and caveats: Resolution of whether HLA type affects TCRB rearrangement was not achieved here. TCRB CDR3s were moderately but significantly shorter in Type 1 diabetes patients in all four CD4+ subsets. In type 1 diabetes patients, VDJ junctions had fewer insertions; deletions at these junctions were more frequent.

As every portion of the isolated RNA was reverse transcribed, the sequencing read expressed TCRB transcripts. Using immunoSEQ multiplex PCR, the repertoire was profiled, and TCRdb retains in-frame clones only, with some absent. The sample has under 300,000 clones, about a tenth seen once; the top ten hold 0.017%. The TCR originated in a man in his thirties or forties with type 1 diabetes. This chain uses TRBV7-2 with TRBJ1-2; the match to TRBD1 covers 8 bases. Specimen: naive CD4+ T cells from blood. CDR3 loop: CASSADREDGYTF. CDR3 nucleotide sequence: TGTGCCAGCAGCGCGGACAGGGAGGATGGCTACACCTTC.